This entry lists 25 T cell receptor beta chains sequenced from one sample in a study of radiation and T cells in renal cell carcinoma. Time point of the sample: blood 4 weeks post-SBRT, at nephrectomy. Documented treatment: 15 Gy SBRT to primary tumor, nephrectomy 4 weeks later. Generated by immunoSEQ multiplex PCR, the TCRdb table keeps only in-frame clones and is missing some. The repertoire holds tens of thousands of clones, roughly 80% seen once, with less than 8% in the top ten. Source: blood, taken from a patient whose treatment included radiotherapy and nephrectomy. The receptors were sampled from a man in his fifties or sixties with renal cell carcinoma.

This chain uses TRBV5-5 with TRBJ1-1; D might be TRBD1 (6 bases). Germline V CDR1 and CDR2: SGHKS, YYEKEE (reference sequence). The CDR3 runs 14 residues. Trimming took 4 bases from V and 2 from J, leaving 12 bases between them. CDR3 sequence reads: CASSPLGGNTEAFF. The CDR3 region has the DNA TGTGCCAGCAGCCCTTTAGGGGGTAACACTGAAGCTTTCTTT. The entire variable domain, with the rest obtained from reference TRBV5-5 and TRBJ1-1, is as follows: DAGVTQSPTHLIKTRGQQVTLRCSPISGHKSVSWYQQVLGQGPQFIFQYYEKEERGRGNFPDRFSARQFPNYSSELNVNALLLGDSALYLCASSPLGGNTEAFFGQGTRLTVV.

The CDR3: CASSLSQGRGTDTQYF. CDR3 coding DNA: TGTGCCAGCAGCCTCAGTCAGGGTCGGGGCACAGATACGCAGTATTTT. This rearrangement joins TRBV5-4 to TRBJ2-3, with a weak D call TRBD1 (5 bases). Germline V CDR1 and CDR2: SGHNT, YYREEE (reference sequence). The CDR3 length is 16 residues. Trimming took 4 bases from V and 1 from J, leaving 16 bases between them.

The chain carries TRBV29-1 and TRBJ2-1, with TRBD2 as a possible D gene (5 bases). Between the trimmed V and J ends, which lost 5 bases and 5 bases, there was a span of 19 bases. Germline V gene sequence: CDR1 SQVTM, CDR2 ANQGSEA. The CDR3 loop spans 15 amino acids. The CDR3 coding sequence is TGCAGCGTTAATCCCTCTCTACTAGTACACAATGAGCAGTTCTTC. Protein product: CSVNPSLLVHNEQFF.

The V and J genes are TRBV7-2 and TRBJ1-2, with TRBD1 as a possible D gene (6 bases). The CDR3 is 12 residues long. Looked up from germline, CDR1 is SGHTA and CDR2 is FQGNSA. Trimming shortened V by 4 bases and J by 5 bases, and 8 bases separated the two germline ends. The CDR3 sequence is CASSSTGYGYTF. CDR3 in DNA: TGTGCCAGCAGCTCTACAGGGTATGGCTACACCTTC.

The rearrangement uses TRBV7-9 and TRBJ2-1; D possibly corresponds to TRBD2 (6 bases). The germline gives CDR1 SEHNR, CDR2 FQNEAQ (reference sequence). The V end was cut by 5 bases, the J end by 5 bases, with 16 bases between. The CDR3 runs 15 residues. The CDR3 nucleotides are TGTGCCAGCAGCCCCACCGGGAGTTTCAACAATGAGCAGTTCTTC. This gives the protein CASSPTGSFNNEQFF.

The V gene is TRBV6-1, the J gene TRBJ2-1; D possibly corresponds to TRBD2 (5 bases). The germline V gene has CDR1 MNHNS and CDR2 SASEGT. The CDR3 consists of 13 residues. Between the trimmed V and J ends, which lost 2 bases and 6 bases, there was a span of 8 bases. CDR3 in DNA: TGTGCCAGCAGTGAAACTAGACCCAATGAGCAGTTCTTC. It specifies CASSETRPNEQFF.

This sequence joins TRBV28 and TRBJ1-2; D is uncertain. This CDR3 has 13 residues. Germline V gives CDR1 MDHEN, CDR2 SYDVKM. V was clipped by 2 bases and J by 4 bases, with 8 bases between them. DNA of the CDR3: TGTGCCAGCAGTTTACAGGAGATCTATGGCTACACCTTC. Translating it yields CASSLQEIYGYTF.

This sequence joins TRBV27 and TRBJ2-7; D is uncertain. Germline V gives CDR1 MNHEY, CDR2 SMNVEV (reference sequence). Trimming took 1 base from V and 6 from J, leaving 19 bases between them. CDR3 size: 16 residues. In DNA form, the CDR3 reads TGTGCCAGCAGTTTATTCGGTGGGCGCGGATTGTCCGAGCAGTACTTC. Amino acids: CASSLFGGRGLSEQYF.

The rearrangement joins TRBV7-2 to TRBJ1-2, with D uncertain. Germline lookup yields CDR1 SGHTA and CDR2 FQGNSA. V was clipped by 1 base and J by 9 bases, with 9 bases between them. CDR3 size: 12 residues. CDR3 region: CASSLGVDSYTF. In nucleotides, the CDR3 is TGTGCCAGCAGCTTAGGGGTCGACAGCTACACCTTC.

The V gene is TRBV6-1, the J gene TRBJ1-5; possible D gene TRBD1, 6 bases. CDR3 length: 15 residues. V dropped 3 bases and J dropped 4 bases, with 13 bases sitting between them. Germline lookup yields CDR1 MNHNS and CDR2 SASEGT. This CDR3 reads CASSDSGGGNQPQHF. The CDR3 DNA is TGTGCCAGCAGTGATTCCGGGGGCGGAAATCAGCCCCAGCATTTT.

The chain uses TRBV5-1 and TRBJ2-7; the D gene is possibly TRBD1 (7 bases). Per the germline V gene, CDR1 is SGHRS and CDR2 is YFSETQ. CDR3 length: 14 amino acids. V was pared by 10 bases and J by 7 bases, with 24 bases between. The CDR3 reads CAPPRAGGLREQYV. The CDR3 coding sequence is TGCGCCCCCCCGCGTGCAGGGGGGCTGAGGGAGCAGTACGTC.

This clone was recorded only once. The chain combines TRBV7-2 with TRBJ2-1, with D possibly TRBD1 on 6 matching bases. Germline V gene sequence: CDR1 SGHTA, CDR2 FQGNSA. V was cut by 0 bases and J by 5 bases, with 11 bases left in between. CDR3 size: 15 residues. CDR3 nucleotide sequence: TGTGCCAGCAGCTTAGCCGGACAGCTGAACAATGAGCAGTTCTTC. It yields the protein CASSLAGQLNNEQFF.

The chain joins TRBV19 to TRBJ2-5; TRBD2 matches at 15 bases. The ends lost 9 bases at V and 5 bases at J; junction bases unmatched: 10. The CDR3 spans 16 residues. Germline V lookup: CDR1 LNHDA, CDR2 SQIVND (reference sequence). DNA for the CDR3: TGTGCCAGCACACCGGGACTAGCGGGGGGAGGTGAGACCCAGTACTTC. Its translation is CASTPGLAGGGETQYF.

The chain employs TRBV5-3 and TRBJ2-6, with D possibly TRBD1 on 5 matching bases. TRBV5-3 counts as an open reading frame of uncertain function. CDR3 size: 16 residues. V was clipped by 4 bases and J by 0 bases, with 11 bases between them. The chain's CDR3 is CARSLRAHSGANVLTF. CDR3 in DNA: TGTGCCAGAAGCCTCAGGGCGCACTCTGGGGCCAACGTCCTGACTTTC.

The chain has TRBV18 and TRBJ2-1; TRBD1 matches at 7 bases. Trimming removed 6 bases from V and 8 bases from J; junction bases left unmatched: 4. CDR3 length: 12 residues. Germline V CDR1 and CDR2: KGHSH, LQKENI. CDR3 sequence reads: CASSRTGDEQFF. The CDR3 DNA reads as TGTGCCAGCTCGCGGACAGGAGATGAGCAGTTCTTC. Complete variable domain (other parts from reference TRBV18 and TRBJ2-1): NAGVMQNPRHLVRRRGQEARLRCSPMKGHSHVYWYRQLPEEGLKFMVYLQKENIIDESGMPKERFSAEFPKEGPSILRIQQVVRGDSAAYFCASSRTGDEQFFGPGTRLTVL.

This clone was seen a few times. The chain uses TRBV6-1 and TRBJ1-1, with TRBD1 as a possible D gene (6 bases). CDR1 is MNHNS, CDR2 SASEGT, per germline. This CDR3 is built from 12 residues. The V gene lost 6 bases and the J gene lost 4 bases, with 9 bases spanning the gap. The CDR3 region is CASRATGTEAFF. DNA for the CDR3: TGTGCCAGCAGGGCGACAGGCACTGAAGCTTTCTTT.

This clone was picked up a small number of times. The V gene is TRBV28, the J gene TRBJ2-7, with 7 positions matching TRBD1. The length of the CDR3 is 13 residues. J lost 2 bases, V lost 6 bases, and 4 bases had no gene match. Germline-derived CDR1 and CDR2 are MDHEN and SYDVKM. CDR3 DNA sequence: TGTGCCAGCAGATGGACAGGTACCTACGAGCAGTACTTC. Translation: CASRWTGTYEQYF.

This rearrangement joins TRBV10-2 to TRBJ2-5; TRBD1 is a possible D gene (6 bases). The CDR3 length is 15 residues. Germline V gives CDR1 WSHSY, CDR2 SAAADI. Deletions cut 3 bases from V and 3 bases from J, with 14 bases between. The CDR3 DNA follows: TGCGCCAGCAGTGAACAGGGAAGCTTAGAAGAGACCCAGTACTTC. Translation gives CASSEQGSLEETQYF.

The chain is built from TRBV7-8 and TRBJ2-1; D is unresolved. The CDR3 is made up of 15 amino acids. Germline V gene sequence: CDR1 SGHVS, CDR2 FQNEAQ. Trimming pared 1 base from V and 0 bases from J, leaving 7 bases between. This CDR3 is CASSLGDSSYNEQFF. The CDR3 bases are TGTGCCAGCAGCTTAGGAGATAGCTCCTACAATGAGCAGTTCTTC.

This chain joins TRBV5-6 and TRBJ1-6; 8 nucleotides line up with TRBD1. Germline-derived CDR1 and CDR2 are SGHDT and YYEEEE. The CDR3 is made up of 19 amino acids. V dropped 0 bases and J dropped 9; count of bases not matched to a gene: 17. CDR3 DNA sequence: TGTGCCAGCAGCTTGGTGTCGACAGGGGATTTTCAGTGGCGTTCACCCCTCCACTTT. Its protein product is CASSLVSTGDFQWRSPLHF.

This rearrangement joins TRBV5-1 to TRBJ1-1; a possible D gene is TRBD1 (5 bases). CDR1 and CDR2 (germline): SGHRS, YFSETQ. This CDR3 contains 15 residues. V lost 1 base and J lost 5, with 15 bases in between. The CDR3 reads CASSLLGRAKTEAFF. The CDR3 region has the DNA TGCGCCAGCAGCTTGTTGGGCAGGGCGAAGACTGAAGCTTTCTTT.

The chain uses TRBV11-3 and TRBJ1-1; the D gene is possibly TRBD1 (6 bases). This CDR3 region has 12 residues. CDR1 is SGHNT and CDR2 is YENEEA in the germline V gene. The V and J ends lost 5 bases and 6 bases respectively, with 10 bases between them. As DNA, the CDR3 is TGTGCCAGCAGCGGAGGGGGTCCTGAAGCTTTCTTT. As protein: CASSGGGPEAFF.

This clone was found a few times. The chain recombines TRBV12-5 with TRBJ2-5; D is unresolved. V dropped 4 bases and J dropped 4 bases, with 4 bases sitting between them. This CDR3 region has 11 residues. The germline gives CDR1 LGHNT, CDR2 FRNRAP. In DNA form, the CDR3 reads TGTGCTAGTGGTTCGCCAGAGACCCAGTACTTC. Encoded protein: CASGSPETQYF.

The gene calls are TRBV19 and TRBJ2-5, with D possibly called TRBD1 or TRBD2 (5 bases each). From germline, CDR1 is LNHDA and CDR2 SQIVND (reference sequence). V gave up 4 bases and J gave up 2 bases, with 14 bases separating them. This CDR3 spans 15 amino acids. The CDR3 spells CASSTLWDGQETQYF. DNA for the CDR3: TGTGCCAGTAGTACCTTATGGGACGGACAAGAGACCCAGTACTTC.

The CDR3 region is CASRSDLEGWGNTIYF. For the CDR3, the DNA is TGTGCCAGCAGGTCAGACCTCGAGGGTTGGGGAAACACCATATATTTT. The chain uses TRBV11-3 and TRBJ1-3; D uncertain. The V end lost 6 bases, the J end lost 4 bases, and 19 bases lay between the germline ends. Germline-derived CDR1 and CDR2 are SGHNT and YENEEA. This CDR3 is 16 amino acids long.